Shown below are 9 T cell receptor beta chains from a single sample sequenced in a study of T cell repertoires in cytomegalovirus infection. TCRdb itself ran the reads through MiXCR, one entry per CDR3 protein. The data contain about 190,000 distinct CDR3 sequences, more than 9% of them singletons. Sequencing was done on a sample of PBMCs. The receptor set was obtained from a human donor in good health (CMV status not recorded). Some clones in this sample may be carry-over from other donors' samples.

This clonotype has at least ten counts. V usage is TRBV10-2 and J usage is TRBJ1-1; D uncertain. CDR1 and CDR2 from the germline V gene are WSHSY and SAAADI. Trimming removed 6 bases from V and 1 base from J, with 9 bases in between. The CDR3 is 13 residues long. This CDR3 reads CASRDRSNTEAFF. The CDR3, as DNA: TGCGCCAGCAGGGATAGGTCGAACACTGAAGCTTTCTTT.

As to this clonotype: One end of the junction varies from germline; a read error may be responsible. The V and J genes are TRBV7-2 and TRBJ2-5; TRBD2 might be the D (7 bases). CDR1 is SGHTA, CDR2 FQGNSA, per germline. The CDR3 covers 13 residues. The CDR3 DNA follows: TGTGCCAGCAGCTCCCCCGGTGGCGGGGGCCAGCACTTC. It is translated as CASSSPGGGGQHF.

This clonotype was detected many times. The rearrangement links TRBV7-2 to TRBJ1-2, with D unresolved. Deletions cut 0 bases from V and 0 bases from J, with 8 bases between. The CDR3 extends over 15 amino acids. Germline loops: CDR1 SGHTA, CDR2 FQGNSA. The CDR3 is CASSLAMSTNYGYTF. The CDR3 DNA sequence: TGTGCCAGCAGCTTAGCAATGTCTACTAACTATGGCTACACCTTC.

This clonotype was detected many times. This chain's CDR3 is CASSFRDRGETQYF. Here the CDR3 DNA reads TGTGCCAGCAGTTTCCGGGACAGGGGTGAGACCCAGTACTTC. The V call is TRBV12-3 or TRBV12-4, the J call TRBJ2-5; 10 nucleotides align to TRBD1. There are 14 residues in the CDR3. J gave up 5 bases and V 3 bases, and 3 bases lay outside the gene matches.

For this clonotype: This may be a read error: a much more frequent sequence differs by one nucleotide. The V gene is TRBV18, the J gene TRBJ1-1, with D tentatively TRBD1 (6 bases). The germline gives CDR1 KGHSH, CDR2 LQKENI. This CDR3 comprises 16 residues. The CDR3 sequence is CTSSPRGAGSNTEAFF. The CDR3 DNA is TGTACCAGCTCACCCCGGGGGGCAGGGTCGAACACTGAAGCTTTCTTT.

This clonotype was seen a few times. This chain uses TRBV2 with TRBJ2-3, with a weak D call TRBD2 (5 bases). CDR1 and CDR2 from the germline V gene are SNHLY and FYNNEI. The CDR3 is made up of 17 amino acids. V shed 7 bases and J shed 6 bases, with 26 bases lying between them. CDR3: CASTEGTKGVTADTQYF. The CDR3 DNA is TGTGCCAGCACAGAAGGTACAAAGGGAGTCACGGCGGATACGCAGTATTTT. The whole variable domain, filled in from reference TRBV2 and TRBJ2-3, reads EPEVTQTPSHQVTQMGQEVILRCVPISNHLYFYWYRQILGQKVEFLVSFYNNEISEKSEIFDDQFSVERPDGSNFTLKIRSTKLEDSAMYFCASTEGTKGVTADTQYFGPGTRLTVL.

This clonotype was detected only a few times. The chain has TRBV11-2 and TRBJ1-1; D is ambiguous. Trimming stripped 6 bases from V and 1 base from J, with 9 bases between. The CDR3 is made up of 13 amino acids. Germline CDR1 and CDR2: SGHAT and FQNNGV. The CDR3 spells CASRSQENTEAFF. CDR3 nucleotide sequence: TGTGCCAGCAGATCCCAGGAGAACACTGAAGCTTTCTTT.

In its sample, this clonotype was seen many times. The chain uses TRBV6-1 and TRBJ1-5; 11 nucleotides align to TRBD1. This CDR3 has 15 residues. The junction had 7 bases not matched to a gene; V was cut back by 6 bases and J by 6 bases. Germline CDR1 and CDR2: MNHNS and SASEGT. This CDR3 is CASSAGTGGIQPQHF. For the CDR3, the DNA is TGTGCCAGCAGCGCCGGGACAGGGGGGATTCAGCCCCAGCATTTT.

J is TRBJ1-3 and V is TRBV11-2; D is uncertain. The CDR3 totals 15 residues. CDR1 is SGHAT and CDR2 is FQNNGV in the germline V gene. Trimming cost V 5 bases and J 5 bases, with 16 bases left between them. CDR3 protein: CASSPRDDGRNTIYF. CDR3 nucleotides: TGTGCCAGCAGCCCCCGTGACGACGGGAGAAACACCATATATTTT.